The 32 T cell receptor beta chains listed next were all sequenced from one sample in a study of CD8 T cells in ankylosing spondylitis. Study-wide findings and caveats: What appeared characteristic of ankylosing spondylitis blood was a TCR beta motif of several highly homologous variants.

Which antigens these TCRs recognize remains unknown. TCRdb fed the 5' RACE reads into MiXCR, producing one record per CDR3 protein. The sample has fewer than 750,000 distinct CDR3 sequences; roughly 19% are singletons. The sequenced material came from blood, either unsorted or a sorted T cell fraction (not recorded which). The receptors here all came from a male donor with ankylosing spondylitis.

The J gene is TRBJ1-2, the V gene TRBV12-3 or TRBV12-4; 9 nucleotides agree with TRBD1. The CDR3 runs 14 residues. V lost 6 bases and J lost 4; bases outside the gene matches: 6. The CDR3 sequence is CASSDRGSGYGYTF. The CDR3 bases are TGTGCCAGCAGCGACAGGGGGTCAGGCTATGGCTACACCTTC.

The chain employs TRBV24-1 and TRBJ2-1, with TRBD2 matching 9 bases. Germline loops: CDR1 KGHDR, CDR2 SFDVKD. This CDR3 has 16 amino acids. With 3 bases clipped from V and 9 bases from J, the junction kept 11 bases outside the gene matches. CDR3 coding DNA: TGTGCCACCAGTGATCCCCTAGGCGGGAGGGCCTTTGAGCAGTTCTTC. This codes for CATSDPLGGRAFEQFF.

V and J are TRBV20-1 and TRBJ2-1; D possibly corresponds to TRBD1 (6 bases). Trimming cost V 0 bases and J 4 bases, with 16 bases left between them. The CDR3 totals 16 residues. From germline, CDR1 is DFQATT and CDR2 SNEGSKA (reference sequence). The CDR3 sequence is CSARDPSTQGYNEQFF. In DNA form, the CDR3 reads TGCAGTGCTAGAGATCCATCCACACAGGGTTACAATGAGCAGTTCTTC.

The chain has TRBV20-1 and TRBJ2-3, with TRBD1 as a possible D gene (6 bases). The CDR3 runs 13 residues. With 6 bases removed from V and 6 bases from J, the gap between germline ends came to 16 bases. Germline CDR1 reads DFQATT; CDR2 reads SNEGSKA (reference sequence). In DNA form, the CDR3 reads TGCAGTGCCCGTCCGGTTACAGGGGATACGCAGTATTTT. It encodes CSARPVTGDTQYF.

V usage is TRBV29-1 and J usage is TRBJ1-2, with D hard to call. Germline loops: CDR1 SQVTM, CDR2 ANQGSEA. The V end was cut by 0 bases, the J end by 6 bases, with 8 bases between. CDR3 length: 12 amino acids. CDR3 region: CSVEDDGDGYTF. The CDR3 DNA follows: TGCAGCGTTGAAGACGATGGGGATGGCTACACCTTC.

The chain is built from TRBV12-3 or TRBV12-4 and TRBJ2-2; D gene ambiguous. This CDR3 is 13 amino acids long. Trimming took off 10 bases at V and 6 bases at J, with 15 bases between the two ends. The CDR3 is CATKDRLAGELFF. As DNA, the CDR3 is TGTGCCACCAAAGACCGATTGGCCGGGGAGCTGTTTTTT.

The chain uses TRBV6-1 and TRBJ1-6; tentatively, D is TRBD1 (5 bases). CDR3 length: 14 residues. The V end lost 10 bases, the J end lost 6 bases, and 16 bases lay between the germline ends. The germline CDR1 and CDR2 sequences are MNHNS and SASEGT. DNA for the CDR3: TGTGCCATGCGCCCGGGGGGAATTAATTCACCCCTCCACTTT. Amino acids: CAMRPGGINSPLHF.

The chain couples TRBV18 to TRBJ1-2; 8 bases are shared with TRBD1. V was clipped by 3 bases and J by 4 bases; unmatched bases: 7. This CDR3 region has 15 residues. Looked up from germline, CDR1 is KGHSH and CDR2 is LQKENI. The CDR3 reads CASSPETGAGYGYTF. The DNA of the CDR3 is TGTGCCAGCTCACCCGAGACAGGGGCGGGCTATGGCTACACCTTC. Complete variable domain (other parts from reference TRBV18 and TRBJ1-2): NAGVMQNPRHLVRRRGQEARLRCSPMKGHSHVYWYRQLPEEGLKFMVYLQKENIIDESGMPKERFSAEFPKEGPSILRIQQVVRGDSAAYFCASSPETGAGYGYTFGSGTRLTVV.

The CDR3 coding sequence is TGTGCCAGCTCACCACCTCAGGGAGACTATGGCTACACCTTC. Translation: CASSPPQGDYGYTF. The rearrangement uses TRBV18 and TRBJ1-2; possible D gene TRBD1, 5 bases. Germline CDR1 and CDR2: KGHSH and LQKENI. Trimming shortened V by 0 bases and J by 3 bases, and 8 bases separated the two germline ends. CDR3 length: 14 residues. Supplemented by reference TRBV18 and TRBJ1-2, the full variable domain reads NAGVMQNPRHLVRRRGQEARLRCSPMKGHSHVYWYRQLPEEGLKFMVYLQKENIIDESGMPKERFSAEFPKEGPSILRIQQVVRGDSAAYFCASSPPQGDYGYTFGSGTRLTVV.

The chain has TRBV3-1 and TRBJ2-1; perhaps TRBD2 as D (6 bases). V was clipped by 0 bases and J by 12 bases, with 15 bases between them. This CDR3 has 14 residues. From germline, CDR1 is LGHDT and CDR2 YNNKEL (reference sequence). As DNA, the CDR3 is TGTGCCAGCAGCCAAGATCAACTAGCAGTAGGGCAGTTCTTC. This encodes CASSQDQLAVGQFF.

A few counts support this clonotype. This chain links TRBV29-1 with TRBJ1-2; tentative D call: TRBD1 (6 bases). Trimming removed 6 bases at V and 3 bases at J, with 11 bases between. The CDR3 contains 12 residues. Per the germline V gene, CDR1 is SQVTM and CDR2 is ANQGSEA. The CDR3 spells CSVYRADYGYTF. The CDR3 DNA sequence: TGCAGCGTGTACAGGGCTGACTATGGCTACACCTTC.

This clonotype was seen ten or more times. V usage is TRBV29-1 and J usage is TRBJ1-1; D is unclear. Germline V gene lookup returns CDR1 SQVTM and CDR2 ANQGSEA. This CDR3 region has 13 residues. V lost 7 bases to trimming and J lost 3 bases, with 15 bases between them. Written as DNA, the CDR3 is TGCAGCGCTCTAGGTAGGGAGGACACTGAAGCTTTCTTT. It yields the protein CSALGREDTEAFF.

This clonotype was seen more than once but under ten times. V usage is TRBV12-3 or TRBV12-4 and J usage is TRBJ2-3, with 12 bases aligning to TRBD2. The junction had 4 bases not matched to a gene; V was cut back by 4 bases and J by 2 bases. The CDR3 has 16 residues. Written as DNA, the CDR3 is TGTGCCAGCAGTTCCCTAGCGGGGGGGACCACAGATACGCAGTATTTT. Protein: CASSSLAGGTTDTQYF.

This clonotype showed up just a few times. The chain links TRBV20-1 to TRBJ2-1; D uncertain. CDR1 DFQATT and CDR2 SNEGSKA come from the germline V gene (reference sequence). The CDR3 totals 13 residues. With 6 bases removed from V and 4 bases from J, the gap between germline ends came to 13 bases. In nucleotides, the CDR3 is TGCAGTGCACCGAGCGAATTTTACAATGAGCAGTTCTTC. Amino acids: CSAPSEFYNEQFF.

This clonotype was counted at least ten times. The chain uses TRBV5-1 and TRBJ1-2; TRBD1 matches 8 bases. Germline trimming cut 4 bases from V and 6 bases from J; bases unmatched to any gene: 5. The CDR3 is made up of 13 amino acids. The V gene's germline CDR1 is SGHRS and CDR2 YFSETQ. The CDR3 DNA is TGCGCCAGCAGCCCGGGACAGGAACATGGCTACACCTTC. Translating it yields CASSPGQEHGYTF.

The rearrangement links TRBV7-8 to TRBJ2-7; 7 positions match TRBD1. From germline, CDR1 is SGHVS and CDR2 FQNEAQ. Trimming took 2 bases from V and 5 from J; bases not matched to a gene: 9. This CDR3 has 15 amino acids. The CDR3 loop reads CASSLSPRGTHEQYF. The CDR3 DNA sequence: TGTGCCAGCAGCTTATCCCCCAGGGGGACCCACGAGCAGTACTTC.

This clonotype came up a few times. This chain joins TRBV30 and TRBJ2-2; 8 bases line up with TRBD2. The CDR3 covers 15 residues. Germline V gives CDR1 GTSNPN, CDR2 SVGIG (reference sequence). The junction had 5 bases not matched to a gene; V was cut back by 4 bases and J by 1 base. CDR3: CAWTLAGLNTGELFF. For the CDR3, the DNA is TGTGCCTGGACCCTAGCGGGCTTGAACACCGGGGAGCTGTTTTTT.

This clonotype was counted a single time. V is TRBV7-2 and J is TRBJ2-2; D uncertain. The CDR3 runs 13 residues. With 3 bases removed from V and 6 bases from J, the gap between germline ends came to 8 bases. The germline V gene has CDR1 SGHTA and CDR2 FQGNSA. CDR3 nucleotide sequence: TGTGCCAGCAGCTTTGCTTTATCCGGGGAGCTGTTTTTT. It is translated as CASSFALSGELFF. The variable domain in full, completed from reference TRBV7-2 and TRBJ2-2, reads GAGVSQSPSNKVTEKGKDVELRCDPISGHTALYWYRQSLGQGLEFLIYFQGNSAPDKSGLPSDRFSAERTGGSVSTLTIQRTQQEDSAVYLCASSFALSGELFFGEGSRLTVL.

A few counts support this clonotype. The chain is built from TRBV2 and TRBJ2-5; D tentatively fits TRBD1 or TRBD2 (5 bases each). The germline gives CDR1 SNHLY, CDR2 FYNNEI. CDR3 length equals 13 residues. Trimming shortened V by 10 bases and J by 3 bases, and 15 bases separated the two germline ends. This CDR3 reads CANEARDEETQYF. In nucleotides, the CDR3 is TGTGCCAACGAAGCGAGGGACGAAGAGACCCAGTACTTC.

In this sample, this clonotype turned up a few times. The CDR3 DNA follows: TGCGCCAGCAGCCAAGAGTACCCTAGCGGTAAAAGGGCAGATACGCAGTATTTT. This gives the protein CASSQEYPSGKRADTQYF. V usage is TRBV4-3 and J usage is TRBJ2-3; the match to TRBD2 covers 7 bases. The germline gives CDR1 LGHNA, CDR2 YSLEER. CDR3 size: 18 residues. The J segment lost 4 bases and the V segment lost 0 bases, leaving 13 bases of the junction unmatched.

This clonotype was picked up a small number of times. The chain carries TRBV20-1 and TRBJ2-1; 11 bases agree with TRBD2. The germline gives CDR1 DFQATT, CDR2 SNEGSKA (reference sequence). The CDR3 is 15 amino acids. Losses at the gene ends were 5 bases for V and 7 bases for J; bases not matched to a gene: 10. In nucleotides, the CDR3 is TGCAGTGCTTCCGGGACTAGCGGAGACTTGAATGAGCAGTTCTTC. Its protein is CSASGTSGDLNEQFF.

This clonotype has more than one count but fewer than ten. The chain employs TRBV5-1 and TRBJ2-1, with D possibly matching TRBD2 (5 bases). This CDR3 region has 14 residues. Germline V gene data show CDR1 as SGHRS and CDR2 as YFSETQ. The V and J ends lost 1 base and 11 bases respectively, with 16 bases between them. CDR3 nucleotides: TGCGCCAGCAGCTTGACGCCGGGGTCCCCGAAGCAGTTCTTC. Protein: CASSLTPGSPKQFF.

In this sample, this clonotype turned up a few times. V usage is TRBV5-1 and J usage is TRBJ2-7, with 12 bases aligning to TRBD2. CDR1 is SGHRS and CDR2 is YFSETQ in the germline V gene. V gave up 0 bases and J gave up 5 bases; unmatched junction bases: 9. CDR3 length: 17 residues. CDR3 DNA: TGCGCCAGCAGCTTGGGGACTAGCGGGACAGTTAAACACGAGCAGTACTTC. Translating gives CASSLGTSGTVKHEQYF.

This clonotype was counted a few times. The chain joins TRBV28 to TRBJ1-5, with a possible D match to TRBD1 (6 bases). The germline CDR1 and CDR2 sequences are MDHEN and SYDVKM. Trimming took 8 bases from V and 6 from J, leaving 20 bases between them. The CDR3 length is 15 residues. CDR3 residues: CASRWSAGVGQPQHF. The DNA for the CDR3 is TGTGCCAGCCGATGGTCGGCAGGGGTAGGTCAGCCCCAGCATTTT.

V usage is TRBV9 and J usage is TRBJ2-1, with D possibly being TRBD1 (6 bases). Germline CDR1 and CDR2: SGDLS and YYNGEE. The CDR3 length is 15 residues. V was pared by 3 bases and J by 9 bases, with 19 bases between. CDR3: CASSGRTAAGSEQFF. CDR3 DNA sequence: TGTGCCAGCAGCGGACGGACAGCGGCCGGTTCTGAGCAGTTCTTC.

The chain uses TRBV12-3 or TRBV12-4 and TRBJ2-5, with D perhaps TRBD2 (5 bases). The CDR3 runs to 14 residues. V gave up 5 bases and J gave up 3 bases, with 13 bases separating them. In DNA, the CDR3 is TGTGCCAGCAGTGCGGGTTCGTCTAAAGAGACCCAGTACTTC. This encodes CASSAGSSKETQYF.

The chain joins TRBV20-1 to TRBJ2-1; 7 bases align to TRBD2. The ends lost 2 bases at V and 0 bases at J; junction bases unmatched: 7. CDR3 length: 16 amino acids. The germline V gene has CDR1 DFQATT and CDR2 SNEGSKA (reference sequence). The CDR3 reads CSARYGGGSSYNEQFF. As DNA, the CDR3 is TGCAGTGCTAGATATGGGGGGGGAAGCTCCTACAATGAGCAGTTCTTC.

The V and J genes are TRBV6-1 and TRBJ1-2, with D possibly TRBD1 on 5 matching bases. The CDR3 spans 13 residues. Trimming removed 8 bases at V and 4 bases at J, with 14 bases between. CDR1 MNHNS and CDR2 SASEGT come from the germline V gene. The DNA of the CDR3 is TGTGCCAGCTGGGCCGACGGGGGCTATGGCTACACCTTC. This gives the protein CASWADGGYGYTF.

This clonotype was seen a handful of times. This CDR3 is CASSLTLLAFPNTGELFF. The CDR3 bases are TGTGCCAGCAGTTTAACCCTACTAGCTTTCCCGAACACCGGGGAGCTGTTTTTT. The rearrangement uses TRBV12-3 or TRBV12-4 and TRBJ2-2; the D gene is possibly TRBD2 (6 bases). The CDR3 has 18 residues. Trimming stripped 2 bases from V and 0 bases from J, with 16 bases between.

The chain employs TRBV7-9 and TRBJ2-7; a possible D gene is TRBD1 (6 bases). The germline V and J ends were trimmed by 5 bases and 0 bases, with 17 bases remaining between them. Germline V gene lookup returns CDR1 SEHNR and CDR2 FQNEAQ (reference sequence). The CDR3 runs 16 residues. CDR3 region: CASSATGMEGSYEQYF. The CDR3 DNA follows: TGTGCCAGCAGCGCTACAGGGATGGAAGGCTCCTACGAGCAGTACTTC.

This clonotype turned up a few times. The genes are TRBV30 and TRBJ2-1; D not resolved. V was clipped by 4 bases and J by 0 bases, with 10 bases between them. The CDR3 loop spans 14 amino acids. Germline V CDR1 and CDR2: GTSNPN, SVGIG (reference sequence). The CDR3 region is CAWIGLSSYNEQFF. The CDR3 nucleotides read TGTGCCTGGATTGGGTTGAGCTCCTACAATGAGCAGTTCTTC.

The chain joins TRBV5-6 to TRBJ2-2; 8 bases agree with TRBD2. CDR3 length equals 15 residues. The germline V gene encodes CDR1 SGHDT and CDR2 YYEEEE. Trimming cost V 3 bases and J 7 bases; bases outside gene matches: 8. This CDR3 is CASSSLTSDDGELFF. In DNA form, the CDR3 reads TGTGCCAGCAGCTCTCTGACTAGCGACGACGGGGAGCTGTTTTTT. The full variable domain, in which reference TRBV5-6 and TRBJ2-2 provide the parts outside the CDR3, is DAGVTQSPTHLIKTRGQQVTLRCSPKSGHDTVSWYQQALGQGPQFIFQYYEEEERQRGNFPDRFSGHQFPNYSSELNVNALLLGDSALYLCASSSLTSDDGELFFGEGSRLTVL.